The 13 T cell receptor beta chains below all came from one sample that was sequenced in a study of CD8 T cells in Susac syndrome. An input of roughly 0.5 to 1 ug of RNA was subjected to reverse transcription using random hexamers. TCRdb ran MiXCR on the immunoSEQ multiplex PCR reads and lists one entry per CDR3 protein. The sample contains roughly 200,000 distinct CDR3 sequences, about 95% of which appear only once. Sequencing was performed on CD4+ T cells from PBMCs. Every receptor here comes from a human donor with multiple sclerosis.

The chain employs TRBV7-9 and TRBJ1-2, with 9 nucleotides matching TRBD1. V lost 3 bases, J lost 2 bases, and 7 bases stayed unmatched. This CDR3 comprises 16 residues. Germline CDR1 and CDR2: SEHNR and FQNEAQ (reference sequence). CDR3 in amino acids: CASSLNTGQGNYGYTF. The CDR3 coding sequence is TGTGCCAGCAGCTTGAATACGGGACAGGGAAACTATGGCTACACCTTC.

This clonotype came up once. The chain combines TRBV11-2 with TRBJ1-5; D remains unclear. Germline CDR1 is SGHAT and CDR2 is FQNNGV. This CDR3 comprises 13 residues. Trimming pared 4 bases from V and 5 bases from J, leaving 9 bases between. The CDR3 coding sequence is TGTGCCAGCAGCTCGACGTTGGATCAGCCCCAGCATTTT. Amino acid sequence: CASSSTLDQPQHF.

This clonotype was seen just once. For the CDR3, the DNA is TGTGCCATCCAAGGAGGGTACAATGAGCAGTTCTTC. It translates to CAIQGGYNEQFF. The gene calls are TRBV7-9 and TRBJ2-1; D might be TRBD2 (6 bases). V lost 10 bases and J lost 4, with 11 bases in between. Per germline, CDR1 SEHNR and CDR2 FQNEAQ (reference sequence). CDR3 length: 12 residues.

This clonotype has only one observation. The chain links TRBV30 to TRBJ2-3; a weak D match, TRBD2 (6 bases). There are 15 residues in the CDR3. The ends were cut back, 1 base at V and 0 bases at J, with 11 bases in the middle. Germline V gene lookup returns CDR1 GTSNPN and CDR2 SVGIG (reference sequence). The CDR3 spells CAWSGDFSSTDTQYF. CDR3 DNA sequence: TGTGCCTGGAGTGGGGACTTCTCTAGCACAGATACGCAGTATTTT.

The genes are TRBV5-1 and TRBJ2-2; D not certain. The CDR3 runs to 16 residues. The V end was cut by 0 bases, the J end by 5 bases, with 14 bases between. CDR1 and CDR2 from the germline V gene are SGHRS and YFSETQ. CDR3 sequence reads: CASSLAASLNTGELFF. CDR3 DNA sequence: TGCGCCAGCAGCTTGGCCGCCTCATTAAATACCGGGGAGCTGTTTTTT.

The chain carries TRBV30 and TRBJ2-5, with 11 bases identical to TRBD1. The V gene's germline CDR1 is GTSNPN and CDR2 SVGIG (reference sequence). Trimming at V came to 1 base and at J to 4 bases, leaving 5 bases not matched to a gene. The CDR3 is 15 amino acids. CDR3 loop: CAWSATGTGGETQYF. The CDR3 DNA sequence: TGTGCCTGGAGTGCTACCGGGACAGGGGGAGAGACCCAGTACTTC.

This chain connects TRBV11-2 to TRBJ2-7; 9 bases match TRBD1. There are 13 residues in the CDR3. Germline lookup yields CDR1 SGHAT and CDR2 FQNNGV. Trimming at V came to 5 bases and at J to 6 bases, leaving 5 bases not matched to a gene. CDR3 DNA sequence: TGTGCCAGCAGCGAACAGGGGGCCTCCGAGCAGTACTTC. Protein: CASSEQGASEQYF.

This chain joins TRBV29-1 and TRBJ2-3; D call uncertain. CDR1 SQVTM and CDR2 ANQGSEA come from the germline V gene. Trimming stripped 4 bases from V and 2 bases from J, with 7 bases between. The CDR3 consists of 12 residues. CDR3: CSVGRVTDTQYF. The CDR3 DNA reads TGCAGCGTTGGTCGCGTCACAGATACGCAGTATTTT.

The rearrangement uses TRBV29-1 and TRBJ2-5; no clear D gene. CDR1 and CDR2 (germline): SQVTM, ANQGSEA. The CDR3 has 11 residues. Trimming removed 7 bases at V and 5 bases at J, with 11 bases between. The CDR3 nucleotides read TGCAGCGCCGTGGTGGGGGAGACCCAGTACTTC. This codes for CSAVVGETQYF.

The gene calls are TRBV7-3 and TRBJ2-5; D assignment may be TRBD1 or TRBD2 (5 bases each). Between the trimmed V and J ends, which lost 0 bases and 1 base, there was a span of 6 bases. The CDR3 has 14 residues. CDR1 and CDR2 from the germline V gene are SGHTA and FQGTGA. The CDR3 region has the DNA TGTGCCAGCAGCTTAACGGGACCCCAAGAGACCCAGTACTTC. The encoded protein is CASSLTGPQETQYF. The complete variable domain, with remaining parts taken from reference TRBV7-3 and TRBJ2-5, reads GAGVSQTPSNKVTEKGKYVELRCDPISGHTALYWYRQSLGQGPEFLIYFQGTGAADDSGLPNDRFFAVRPEGSVSTLKIQRTERGDSAVYLCASSLTGPQETQYFGPGTRLLVL.

The chain employs TRBV20-1 and TRBJ1-1, with D possibly matching TRBD1 (6 bases). Germline values: CDR1 DFQATT, CDR2 SNEGSKA (reference sequence). The CDR3 spans 13 residues. The germline V and J ends were trimmed by 6 bases and 1 base, with 12 bases remaining between them. The CDR3, as DNA: TGCAGTGCCAGGGGACACGAGAACACTGAAGCTTTCTTT. Protein: CSARGHENTEAFF.

The genes are TRBV5-1 and TRBJ2-1; possible D gene TRBD1, 6 bases. The germline V gene has CDR1 SGHRS and CDR2 YFSETQ. The V end lost 5 bases, the J end lost 0 bases, and 12 bases lay between the germline ends. The CDR3 runs 15 residues. Here the CDR3 DNA reads TGCGCCAGCAGTCGGACAGAAAGCTCCTACAATGAGCAGTTCTTC. It specifies CASSRTESSYNEQFF. The full variable domain, completed using reference TRBV5-1 and TRBJ2-1, is KAGVTQTPRYLIKTRGQQVTLSCSPISGHRSVSWYQQTPGQGLQFLFEYFSETQRNKGNFPGRFSGRQFSNSRSEMNVSTLELGDSALYLCASSRTESSYNEQFFGPGTRLTVL.

The sample holds one count of this clonotype. The genes are TRBV3-1 and TRBJ2-7, with D tentatively TRBD1 (5 bases). V dropped 1 base and J dropped 7 bases, with 17 bases sitting between them. The germline gives CDR1 LGHDT, CDR2 YNNKEL (reference sequence). The CDR3 contains 15 residues. In DNA form, the CDR3 reads TGTGCCAGCAGCCAAGGTTTTGGCAGGGTAGGGGAGCAGTACTTC. As protein: CASSQGFGRVGEQYF.